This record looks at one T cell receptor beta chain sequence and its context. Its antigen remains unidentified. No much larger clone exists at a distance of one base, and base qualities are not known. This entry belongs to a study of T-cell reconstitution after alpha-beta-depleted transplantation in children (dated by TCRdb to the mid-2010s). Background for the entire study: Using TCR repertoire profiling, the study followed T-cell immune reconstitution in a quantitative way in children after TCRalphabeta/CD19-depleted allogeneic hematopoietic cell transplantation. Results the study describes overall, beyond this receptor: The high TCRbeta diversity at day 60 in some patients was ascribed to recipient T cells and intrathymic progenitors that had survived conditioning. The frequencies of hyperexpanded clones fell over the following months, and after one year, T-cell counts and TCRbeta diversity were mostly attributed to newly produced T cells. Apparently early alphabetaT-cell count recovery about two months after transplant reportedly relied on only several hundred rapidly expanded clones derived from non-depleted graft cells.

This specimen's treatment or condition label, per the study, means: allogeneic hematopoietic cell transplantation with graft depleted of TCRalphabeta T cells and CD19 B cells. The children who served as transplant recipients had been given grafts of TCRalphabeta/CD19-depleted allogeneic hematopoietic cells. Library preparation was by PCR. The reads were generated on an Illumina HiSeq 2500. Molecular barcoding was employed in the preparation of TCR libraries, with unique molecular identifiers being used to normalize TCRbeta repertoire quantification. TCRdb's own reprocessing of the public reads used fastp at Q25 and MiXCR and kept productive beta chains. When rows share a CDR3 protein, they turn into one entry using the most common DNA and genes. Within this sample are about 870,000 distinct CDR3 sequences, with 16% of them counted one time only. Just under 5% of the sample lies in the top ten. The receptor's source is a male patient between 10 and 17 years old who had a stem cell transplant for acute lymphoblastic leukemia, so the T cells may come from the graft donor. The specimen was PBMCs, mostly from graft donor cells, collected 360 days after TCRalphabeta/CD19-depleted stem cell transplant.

The CDR3 has the sequence CASSTGTGGTIDTGELFF. The base sequence is TGTGCCAGCAGTACCGGGACGGGGGGGACTATTGACACCGGGGAGCTGTTTTTT. This chain joins TRBV27 to TRBJ2-2, and TRBD2 aligns with 8 junction nucleotides. Taken from the germline V gene (reference sequence), the CDR1 and CDR2 loops are MNHEY and SMNVEV. Relative to germline, V is missing 5 bases and J is missing 3 bases, with 14 bases of the junction outside any gene match. Taken from cysteine to phenylalanine, the CDR3 has 18 residues. The sequence is cut down to CDR3 DNA, 54 bases in frame from base 1.